Presented here are 14 T cell receptor beta chains from one specimen sequenced in a study of blood T cell repertoires in COVID-19. The protocol was immunoSEQ multiplex PCR, while the TCRdb copy is restricted to in-frame clones and leaves out a portion. The sample has nearly 25,000 clones; about 86% are singletons. Sequenced: peripheral blood. The receptors derive from a man between 65 and 85 years old with acute or convalescent COVID-19.

The chain employs TRBV5-6 and TRBJ1-5; D perhaps matches TRBD1 (5 bases). V was shortened by 1 base and J by 2 bases, with 13 bases between the two germline ends. The germline V gene encodes CDR1 SGHDT and CDR2 YYEEEE. The CDR3 contains 16 residues. DNA of the CDR3: TGTGCCAGCAGCTTGTTGGGCCAGGGTGGCAATCAGCCCCAGCATTTT. As protein: CASSLLGQGGNQPQHF.

J is TRBJ2-2 and V is TRBV5-6; 11 bases line up with TRBD2. V was clipped by 4 bases and J by 5 bases; unmatched bases: 10. Germline values: CDR1 SGHDT, CDR2 YYEEEE. This CDR3 is 17 amino acids long. DNA for the CDR3: TGTGCCAGCAGCCCCCGAGTGTTAGCGGGAGGGACCGGGGAGCTGTTTTTT. As protein: CASSPRVLAGGTGELFF.

The V gene is TRBV19, the J gene TRBJ1-4; D uncertain. The germline V gene encodes CDR1 LNHDA and CDR2 SQIVND (reference sequence). Deletions cut 6 bases from V and 4 bases from J, with 12 bases between. CDR3 size: 14 residues. The CDR3 DNA reads TGTGCCAGTAGAACGGCAGCGAGTAATGAAAAACTGTTTTTT. Its protein is CASRTAASNEKLFF.

V and J are TRBV5-4 and TRBJ2-7; tentative D call: TRBD1 (8 bases). The CDR3 extends over 15 amino acids. CDR1 SGHNT and CDR2 YYREEE come from the germline V gene (reference sequence). With 5 bases removed from V and 1 base from J, the gap between germline ends came to 16 bases. DNA of the CDR3: TGTGCCAGCAGACCCACAGGGGGGGGATCCTACGAGCAGTACTTC. It is translated as CASRPTGGGSYEQYF.

The J gene is TRBJ1-2, the V gene TRBV21-1; no DNA check was done on the table's D call, TRBD1. TRBV21-1 has pseudogene status. CDR3 length: 15 amino acids. The CDR3 reads CASSKEKGANYGYTF. In DNA, the CDR3 is TGTGCCAGCAGCAAAGAGAAGGGGGCTAACTATGGCTACACCTTC.

The rearrangement joins TRBV24-1 to TRBJ2-3; no firm D call. Germline assignment: CDR1 KGHDR and CDR2 SFDVKD. V lost 5 bases to trimming and J lost 2 bases, with 13 bases between them. This CDR3 region has 15 residues. The chain's CDR3 is CATSGAPTYTDTQYF. As DNA, the CDR3 is TGTGCCACCAGTGGAGCGCCTACCTACACAGATACGCAGTATTTT.

The chain carries TRBV9 and TRBJ1-5; 8 positions match TRBD1. Germline CDR1 reads SGDLS; CDR2 reads YYNGEE. CDR3 size: 16 residues. Trimming at V came to 0 bases and at J to 6 bases, leaving 8 bases not matched to a gene. The chain's CDR3 is CASSVGTGSTGQPQHF. CDR3 nucleotides: TGTGCCAGCAGCGTAGGGACAGGGAGTACGGGTCAGCCCCAGCATTTT.

This clone was seen more than once but under ten times. The chain couples TRBV3-1 (or the pseudogene TRBV3-2) to TRBJ1-6; D may be TRBD1 (6 bases). Germline loops: CDR1 LGHDT, CDR2 YNNKEL (reference sequence). This CDR3 comprises 16 residues. Trimming stripped 3 bases from V and 3 bases from J, with 12 bases between. CDR3 residues: CASSQLTRGYNSPLHF. As DNA, the CDR3 is TGTGCCAGCAGCCAGCTAACCAGGGGCTATAATTCACCCCTCCACTTT.

This clone showed up just once. The chain joins TRBV5-6 to TRBJ1-5, with 10 positions matching TRBD1. The germline gives CDR1 SGHDT, CDR2 YYEEEE. This CDR3 contains 16 residues. Trimming took 4 bases from V and 3 from J; bases not matched to a gene: 7. CDR3 coding DNA: TGTGCCAGCAGCCGTGGGACAGGGGCCTCCAATCAGCCCCAGCATTTT. This translates into CASSRGTGASNQPQHF. The full variable domain, in which reference TRBV5-6 and TRBJ1-5 provide the parts outside the CDR3, is DAGVTQSPTHLIKTRGQQVTLRCSPKSGHDTVSWYQQALGQGPQFIFQYYEEEERQRGNFPDRFSGHQFPNYSSELNVNALLLGDSALYLCASSRGTGASNQPQHFGDGTRLSIL.

The chain carries TRBV5-1 and TRBJ1-6; 8 nucleotides match TRBD1. The V and J ends lost 4 bases and 4 bases, in that order; junction bases with no gene match: 4. The CDR3 consists of 15 residues. Per the germline V gene, CDR1 is SGHRS and CDR2 is YFSETQ. CDR3 in amino acids: CASSLRQGYNSPLHF. As DNA, the CDR3 is TGCGCCAGCAGCCTACGACAGGGGTATAATTCACCCCTCCACTTT.

The chain links TRBV13 to TRBJ2-1; the D is unclear. Germline CDR1 is PRHDT and CDR2 is FYEKMQ (reference sequence). CDR3 size: 16 residues. V was clipped by 1 base and J by 0 bases, with 10 bases between them. CDR3 amino acids: CASSLERASSYNEQFF. CDR3 DNA sequence: TGTGCCAGCAGCTTAGAGAGAGCGAGCTCCTACAATGAGCAGTTCTTC.

The chain couples TRBV6-6 to TRBJ2-7; perhaps TRBD1 as D (6 bases). Looked up from germline, CDR1 is MNHNY and CDR2 is SVGAGI (reference sequence). The V end was cut by 2 bases, the J end by 7 bases, with 9 bases between. The CDR3 contains 12 residues. Written as DNA, the CDR3 is TGTGCCAGCAGTTACCAGGGGCGAGAGCAGTACTTC. This encodes CASSYQGREQYF.

This chain links TRBV29-1 with TRBJ1-1, with 8 bases lining up with TRBD1. Germline-derived CDR1 and CDR2 are SQVTM and ANQGSEA. The V segment lost 5 bases and the J segment 1 base; nucleotides outside the gene matches: 3. This CDR3 is built from 13 residues. Written as DNA, the CDR3 is TGCAGCGTTTCAGGGGGCACGAACACTGAAGCTTTCTTT. Residues: CSVSGGTNTEAFF.

The CDR3 reads CASSSTGTSSYNEQFF. The CDR3, as DNA: TGTGCCAGCAGCTCTACCGGGACTAGCTCCTACAATGAGCAGTTCTTC. The chain links TRBV9 to TRBJ2-1; TRBD2 agrees at 8 bases. With V trimmed by 4 bases and J by 0 bases, 6 bases remained unmatched. There are 16 residues in the CDR3. Germline CDR1 reads SGDLS; CDR2 reads YYNGEE. Supplemented by reference TRBV9 and TRBJ2-1, the full variable domain reads DSGVTQTPKHLITATGQRVTLRCSPRSGDLSVYWYQQSLDQGLQFLIQYYNGEERAKGNILERFSAQQFPDLHSELNLSSLELGDSALYFCASSSTGTSSYNEQFFGPGTRLTVL.